The entry below gives a single TCR beta chain sequence along with its context. What it recognizes is unknown. Germline CDR1 is MNHEY and CDR2 is SVGAGI. This CDR3 spans 13 amino acids. The ends were cut back, 0 bases at V and 4 bases at J, with 4 bases in the middle. The repertoire was sequenced with immunoSEQ multiplex PCR; TCRdb's copy has only in-frame clones and lacks some. This table has 300,000 to 400,000 clones, about nine tenths appearing once. The treatment here: roughly 20 received Ad26.COV2.S at low or high dose, single or two shots; several received placebo; per-sample allocation not given. Repertoires come from day 63 after the first vaccine or placebo injection. Vaccination employed an Ad26 vector expressing the Wuhan-strain SARS-CoV-2 spike. This entry belongs to a study of Ad26.COV2.S vaccination and SARS-CoV-2 variants. In the study overall: Participants got Ad26.COV2.S intramuscularly, once or twice 56 days apart.

Points from the study as a whole: After vaccination, substantial breadth of spike-specific CD8+ and CD4+ responses was reported.

The sequence was obtained from a person between 18 and 65 years old who received the Ad26.COV2.S COVID-19 vaccine or a placebo. The sample in question was peripheral blood, obtained in a trial of Ad26.COV2.S vaccine versus placebo. V and J are TRBV6-5 and TRBJ1-3; D is uncertain. CDR3 protein: CASSYSVGNTIYF. CDR3 in DNA: TGTGCCAGCAGTTACTCTGTCGGAAACACCATATATTTT.